This entry lists 24 T cell receptor beta chains sequenced from one sample in a study of blood T cell repertoires in COVID-19. The method was immunoSEQ multiplex PCR; TCRdb's version includes in-frame clones alone and lacks a portion of them. The repertoire consists of around 200,000 clones, with about 87% occurring once and the leading ten covering 2.7%. Sequencing was done on a sample of peripheral blood. The receptors shown here come from a man aged 35 to 55 with active or convalescent COVID-19.

This clone was seen just once. The chain has TRBV15 and TRBJ1-5; 12 bases are a match to TRBD1. Germline-derived CDR1 and CDR2 are LNHNV and YYDKDF (reference sequence). The CDR3 length is 18 residues. V shed 3 bases, J shed 6 bases, and the junction held 12 bases outside the gene matches. This CDR3 reads CATSSQAGDRGLVQPQHF. CDR3 nucleotide sequence: TGTGCCACCAGCAGTCAAGCGGGGGACAGGGGGCTTGTTCAGCCCCAGCATTTT.

The CDR3 DNA sequence: TGTGCCAGCAGGGGACAGGGAGAAAATGAGCAGTTCTTC. Its protein is CASRGQGENEQFF. The chain is built from TRBV28 and TRBJ2-1; TRBD1 matches 9 bases. CDR1 and CDR2 from the germline V gene are MDHEN and SYDVKM. CDR3 length: 13 amino acids. The trim removed 6 bases at V and 7 bases at J, leaving 4 bases unmatched.

The rearrangement joins TRBV28 to TRBJ1-2, with 10 bases fitting TRBD1. With 7 bases clipped from V and 4 bases from J, the junction kept 9 bases outside the gene matches. Germline V gene data show CDR1 as MDHEN and CDR2 as SYDVKM. The CDR3 loop spans 15 amino acids. The CDR3, as DNA: TGTGCCAGCATGCCCGGGACAGGGGACGGCTATGGCTACACCTTC. Translation: CASMPGTGDGYGYTF.

The chain uses TRBV11-2 and TRBJ2-7; TRBD1 agrees at 9 bases. Trimming cost V 5 bases and J 4 bases; bases outside gene matches: 12. Germline V CDR1 and CDR2: SGHAT, FQNNGV. The CDR3 is made up of 16 amino acids. The CDR3 here is CASSGRVGTGLYEQYF. The CDR3 DNA reads as TGTGCCAGCAGCGGAAGAGTAGGGACAGGGCTTTACGAGCAGTACTTC.

The V and J genes are TRBV7-2 and TRBJ2-1; TRBD2 matches 9 bases. Germline V lookup: CDR1 SGHTA, CDR2 FQGNSA. CDR3 size: 16 residues. With 1 base clipped from V and 8 bases from J, the junction kept 9 bases outside the gene matches. CDR3 residues: CASSLEVSSGVDEQFF. The CDR3 DNA reads TGTGCCAGCAGCTTAGAGGTATCTAGCGGGGTGGATGAGCAGTTCTTC.

This chain joins TRBV27 and TRBJ2-5, with 8 positions matching TRBD1. The V gene end was trimmed by 10 bases and the J gene end by 4 bases; junction bases not matched to a gene: 8. This CDR3 is built from 13 residues. Germline CDR1 is MNHEY and CDR2 is SMNVEV (reference sequence). The CDR3 nucleotides are TGTGCCACCCGAACAGGGGGAGCAGAGACCCAGTACTTC. Translation: CATRTGGAETQYF.

The chain couples TRBV3-1 (or the pseudogene TRBV3-2) to TRBJ2-3, with 12 nucleotides matching TRBD2. The ends lost 3 bases at V and 4 bases at J; junction bases unmatched: 2. Germline V CDR1 and CDR2: LGHDT, YNNKEL (reference sequence). This CDR3 is 15 amino acids long. Here the CDR3 reads CASSHLAGGSDTQYF. CDR3 in DNA: TGTGCCAGCAGCCATCTAGCGGGGGGGTCAGATACGCAGTATTTT.

The rearrangement uses TRBV6-2 or TRBV6-3 and TRBJ2-1; D is perhaps TRBD2 (6 bases). Germline V gene lookup returns CDR1 MNHEY and CDR2 SVGEGT. The V and J ends lost 6 bases and 0 bases respectively, with 15 bases between them. This CDR3 is 16 amino acids long. In nucleotides, the CDR3 is TGTGCCAGCAGCTTCCGCGGGGTCAGCTCCTACAATGAGCAGTTCTTC. The encoded protein is CASSFRGVSSYNEQFF.

CDR3 DNA: TGTGCCAGCTCACCACAGGGGGCATCGGTTACTCAGCCCCAGCATTTT. Translated, it gives CASSPQGASVTQPQHF. The gene calls are TRBV18 and TRBJ1-5, with TRBD1 matching over 7 bases. The CDR3 sequence is 16 residues long. Germline V CDR1 and CDR2: KGHSH, LQKENI. The V gene end was trimmed by 1 base and the J gene end by 6 bases; junction bases not matched to a gene: 9.

The rearrangement uses TRBV25-1 and TRBJ1-1; tentatively, D is TRBD1 (6 bases). V was trimmed by 6 bases and J by 1 base, leaving 18 bases between them. CDR1 and CDR2 (germline): MGHDK, SYGVNS. CDR3 length equals 16 residues. CDR3 nucleotide sequence: TGTGCCAGCAGATCGGGGGGCGAGATGGGGAACACTGAAGCTTTCTTT. It translates to CASRSGGEMGNTEAFF.

The chain couples TRBV6-5 to TRBJ1-3; D might be TRBD1 (5 bases). In germline, CDR1 is MNHEY, CDR2 SVGAGI. With 5 bases removed from V and 2 bases from J, the gap between germline ends came to 13 bases. The CDR3 sequence is 15 residues long. The CDR3 reads CASSPRDRAGNTIYF. CDR3 bases: TGTGCCAGCAGTCCCAGGGATCGGGCTGGAAACACCATATATTTT.

This chain joins TRBV6-1 and TRBJ1-2; 8 bases map to TRBD1. After removal of 4 bases from V and 1 base from J, the junction contained 11 bases not matched to a gene. Looked up from germline, CDR1 is MNHNS and CDR2 is SASEGT. The length of the CDR3 is 17 residues. As DNA, the CDR3 is TGTGCCAGCAGTGTAAGACAGGGGTCCCGCCATAACTATGGCTACACCTTC. It is translated as CASSVRQGSRHNYGYTF.

The chain links TRBV19 to TRBJ2-1; D not resolved. Germline V gene lookup returns CDR1 LNHDA and CDR2 SQIVND (reference sequence). This CDR3 has 12 residues. V lost 11 bases, J lost 10 bases, and 18 bases lay in between. The CDR3 coding sequence is TGTGCCGCGAGTTTCCGTTCAGGCGAGCAGTTCTTC. Encoded protein: CAASFRSGEQFF. Drawing the rest from reference TRBV19 and TRBJ2-1, the complete variable domain is DGGITQSPKYLFRKEGQNVTLSCEQNLNHDAMYWYRQDPGQGLRLIYYSQIVNDFQKGDIAEGYSVSREKKESFPLTVTSAQKNPTAFYLCAASFRSGEQFFGPGTRLTVL.

The chain couples TRBV10-3 to TRBJ2-1, with D possibly matching TRBD2 (6 bases). The CDR3 sequence is 13 residues long. Between the trimmed V and J ends, which lost 10 bases and 4 bases, there was a span of 14 bases. Germline V gene sequence: CDR1 ENHRY, CDR2 SYGVKD. The CDR3 loop reads CATAGGGYNEQFF. The CDR3, as DNA: TGTGCCACCGCCGGTGGGGGGTACAATGAGCAGTTCTTC.

The rearrangement uses TRBV28 and TRBJ1-2; possible D gene TRBD1, 6 bases. Looked up from germline, CDR1 is MDHEN and CDR2 is SYDVKM. V lost 3 bases and J lost 8, with 13 bases in between. There are 13 residues in the CDR3. CDR3 in DNA: TGTGCCAGCAGTTTTTTGCCCGGACAGGGCTACACCTTC. Residues: CASSFLPGQGYTF.

DNA for the CDR3: TGCGCCAGCAGCCCAACAAGCGGGGAGACCCAGTACTTC. Protein sequence: CASSPTSGETQYF. The chain recombines TRBV5-1 with TRBJ2-5, with TRBD2 as a possible D gene (6 bases). With 4 bases removed from V and 5 bases from J, the gap between germline ends came to 12 bases. CDR3 length: 13 residues. Germline lookup yields CDR1 SGHRS and CDR2 YFSETQ.

V is TRBV5-1 and J is TRBJ1-2; perhaps TRBD1 as D (6 bases). Germline CDR1 is SGHRS and CDR2 is YFSETQ. The CDR3 totals 14 residues. V was pared by 4 bases and J by 9 bases, with 19 bases between. The CDR3 loop is CASSPRGPAESYTF. The CDR3 bases are TGCGCCAGCAGCCCGCGGGGGCCGGCCGAGAGCTACACCTTC. Full variable domain (missing parts from reference TRBV5-1 and TRBJ1-2): KAGVTQTPRYLIKTRGQQVTLSCSPISGHRSVSWYQQTPGQGLQFLFEYFSETQRNKGNFPGRFSGRQFSNSRSEMNVSTLELGDSALYLCASSPRGPAESYTFGSGTRLTVV.

In its sample, this clone was seen once. V gene TRBV7-2 combines with J gene TRBJ1-1; D possibly corresponds to TRBD1 (5 bases). CDR1 is SGHTA, CDR2 FQGNSA, per germline. The CDR3 has 14 amino acids. Trimming took 0 bases from V and 1 from J, leaving 6 bases between them. CDR3 in DNA: TGTGCCAGCAGCTTAGCGCAGGGGAACACTGAAGCTTTCTTT. It is translated as CASSLAQGNTEAFF.

This clone turned up a few times. This chain joins TRBV2 and TRBJ1-4, with 7 bases fitting TRBD1. The trim removed 5 bases at V and 8 bases at J, leaving 8 bases unmatched. Germline-derived CDR1 and CDR2 are SNHLY and FYNNEI. This CDR3 spans 14 amino acids. The CDR3 coding sequence is TGTGCCAGCAGTACGACAGGGCTTCTGGAAAAACTGTTTTTT. Translated: CASSTTGLLEKLFF.

The V gene is TRBV4-1, the J gene TRBJ1-4, with 7 bases lining up with TRBD1. The V and J ends lost 0 bases and 6 bases, in that order; junction bases with no gene match: 4. The length of the CDR3 is 15 residues. CDR1 and CDR2 (germline): MGHRA, YSYEKL. CDR3 protein: CASSQETGVYEKLFF. The CDR3 DNA reads TGCGCCAGCAGCCAAGAAACAGGGGTTTATGAAAAACTGTTTTTT.

CDR3 residues: CASSNHGLAKETQYF. The DNA of the CDR3 is TGTGCCAGCAGCAACCATGGACTAGCTAAGGAGACCCAGTACTTC. This chain connects TRBV21-1 to TRBJ2-5; TRBD2 was called by the table and not checked on the DNA. TRBV21-1 is tagged as a pseudogene. The CDR3 is 15 residues long.

This chain links TRBV27 with TRBJ1-2, with a weak D call TRBD1 (6 bases). The CDR3 loop spans 13 amino acids. With 3 bases removed from V and 4 bases from J, the gap between germline ends came to 9 bases. Germline loops: CDR1 MNHEY, CDR2 SMNVEV (reference sequence). CDR3 protein: CASSFDRTYGYTF. The CDR3, as DNA: TGTGCCAGCAGTTTCGACAGGACCTATGGCTACACCTTC.

The chain uses TRBV28 and TRBJ1-4, with D possibly TRBD1 on 5 matching bases. V was shortened by 4 bases and J by 8 bases, with 17 bases between the two germline ends. The CDR3 is 15 residues long. Looked up from germline, CDR1 is MDHEN and CDR2 is SYDVKM. The CDR3 DNA is TGTGCCAGCAGTTCCTCCGGCAGGGTGGAGGAAAAACTGTTTTTT. The encoded protein is CASSSSGRVEEKLFF. Full variable domain (remainder filled in from reference TRBV28 and TRBJ1-4): DVKVTQSSRYLVKRTGEKVFLECVQDMDHENMFWYRQDPGLGLRLIYFSYDVKMKEKGDIPEGYSVSREKKERFSLILESASTNQTSMYLCASSSSGRVEEKLFFGSGTQLSVL.

The rearrangement uses TRBV10-3 and TRBJ1-2; 7 nucleotides line up with TRBD1. The CDR3 totals 16 residues. The junction had 10 bases not matched to a gene; V was cut back by 2 bases and J by 4 bases. Germline V gene sequence: CDR1 ENHRY, CDR2 SYGVKD. Here the CDR3 DNA reads TGTGCCATCAGTGAGCCTGCCCAGGGGGGCAGCTATGGCTACACCTTC. Its translation is CAISEPAQGGSYGYTF.